These 22 T cell receptor beta chains were sequenced from one sample in a study of shared clonotypes between healthy human individuals. Method: immunoSEQ multiplex PCR; TCRdb's copy keeps in-frame clones and lacks some. The table shows approximately 2.3 million clones, with 80% to 95% occurring only once. Input material: naive CD4+ T cells from PBMCs. Subset given: CD45RA+ positively selected. These receptors were collected from a man younger than 30 in good health. Some clones in this sample may be carry-over from other donors' samples.

The V gene is TRBV11-2, the J gene TRBJ2-3; 10 bases map to TRBD2. Germline loops: CDR1 SGHAT, CDR2 FQNNGV. V trimming: 4 bases; J trimming: 3 bases; junction bases outside the gene matches: 7. CDR3 length: 16 residues. CDR3 sequence (DNA): TGTGCCAGCAGCTATTCTAGCGGGAGTTTGACAGATACGCAGTATTTT. The encoded protein is CASSYSSGSLTDTQYF. Using reference TRBV11-2 and TRBJ2-3 for the parts outside the CDR3, the full variable domain is EAGVAQSPRYKIIEKRQSVAFWCNPISGHATLYWYQQILGQGPKLLIQFQNNGVVDDSQLPKDRFSAERLKGVDSTLKIQPAKLEDSAVYLCASSYSSGSLTDTQYFGPGTRLTVL.

The rearrangement links TRBV19 to TRBJ2-3; the D is unclear. Germline V gene lookup returns CDR1 LNHDA and CDR2 SQIVND (reference sequence). This CDR3 has 14 amino acids. V lost 7 bases and J lost 6, with 17 bases in between. The CDR3 DNA is TGTGCCAGTACTACCGGTGCCCCACGGGATACGCAGTATTTT. Protein product: CASTTGAPRDTQYF.

V is TRBV5-1 and J is TRBJ2-3; TRBD2 matches at 7 bases. The CDR3 sequence is 17 residues long. V shed 1 base and J 4 bases; nucleotides not matched to a gene: 12. Per the germline V gene, CDR1 is SGHRS and CDR2 is YFSETQ. The CDR3 region is CASSLNPRAGTADTQYF. The CDR3 DNA reads TGCGCCAGCAGCTTGAATCCGAGAGCGGGAACCGCAGATACGCAGTATTTT.

The chain links TRBV28 to TRBJ1-5, with D perhaps matching TRBD1 (5 bases). The CDR3 is 17 amino acids. CDR1 MDHEN and CDR2 SYDVKM come from the germline V gene. V dropped 2 bases and J dropped 0 bases, with 14 bases sitting between them. The CDR3 loop is CASSLEGRGSSNQPQHF. The DNA of the CDR3 is TGTGCCAGCAGTTTAGAGGGGAGGGGTTCTAGCAATCAGCCCCAGCATTTT.

This sequence joins TRBV6-6 and TRBJ2-5, with D unresolved. This CDR3 has 15 amino acids. V was clipped by 2 bases and J by 1 base, with 11 bases between them. Germline-derived CDR1 and CDR2 are MNHNY and SVGAGI (reference sequence). The CDR3 sequence: CASSYLQLPQETQYF. CDR3 bases: TGTGCCAGCAGTTACCTCCAGCTACCCCAAGAGACCCAGTACTTC.

The V gene is TRBV27, the J gene TRBJ2-3, with TRBD1 identical over 12 bases. The CDR3 consists of 16 residues. Germline CDR1 reads MNHEY; CDR2 reads SMNVEV (reference sequence). V was pared by 6 bases and J by 5 bases, with 9 bases of the junction left unmatched. DNA of the CDR3: TGTGCCAGCAGAAGACCGGGACAGGGGGCGAGAGATACGCAGTATTTT. It translates to CASRRPGQGARDTQYF.

The rearrangement joins TRBV7-9 to TRBJ2-7; D is unresolved. V shed 5 bases and J shed 0 bases, with 5 bases lying between them. This CDR3 comprises 12 residues. The germline V gene encodes CDR1 SEHNR and CDR2 FQNEAQ (reference sequence). The CDR3 bases are TGTGCCAGCAGCCATGGCTCCTACGAGCAGTACTTC. Protein: CASSHGSYEQYF.

The chain joins TRBV7-3 to TRBJ2-1; 15 positions match TRBD2. Germline CDR1 reads SGHTA; CDR2 reads FQGTGA. The V gene end was trimmed by 1 base and the J gene end by 3 bases; junction bases not matched to a gene: 13. The CDR3 extends over 21 amino acids. Here the CDR3 reads CASSLRSVGLAGGRDYNEQFF. In DNA form, the CDR3 reads TGTGCCAGCAGCTTAAGAAGCGTGGGACTAGCGGGAGGTCGGGACTACAATGAGCAGTTCTTC. The whole variable domain, filled in from reference TRBV7-3 and TRBJ2-1, reads GAGVSQTPSNKVTEKGKYVELRCDPISGHTALYWYRQSLGQGPEFLIYFQGTGAADDSGLPNDRFFAVRPEGSVSTLKIQRTERGDSAVYLCASSLRSVGLAGGRDYNEQFFGPGTRLTVL.

This chain links TRBV19 with TRBJ2-1; 7 nucleotides line up with TRBD2. The CDR3 is made up of 15 amino acids. Germline V lookup: CDR1 LNHDA, CDR2 SQIVND (reference sequence). Trimming took 7 bases from V and 8 from J; bases not matched to a gene: 14. Written as DNA, the CDR3 is TGTGCCAGTACGGCATTGGGGGGGAGTGACGATGAGCAGTTCTTC. It specifies CASTALGGSDDEQFF. The variable domain in full, with the rest retrieved from reference TRBV19 and TRBJ2-1, is DGGITQSPKYLFRKEGQNVTLSCEQNLNHDAMYWYRQDPGQGLRLIYYSQIVNDFQKGDIAEGYSVSREKKESFPLTVTSAQKNPTAFYLCASTALGGSDDEQFFGPGTRLTVL.

This chain uses TRBV29-1 with TRBJ2-1, with D perhaps TRBD1 (5 bases). The germline V and J ends were trimmed by 3 bases and 4 bases, with 13 bases remaining between them. CDR3 length: 14 residues. Germline V gene sequence: CDR1 SQVTM, CDR2 ANQGSEA. CDR3 DNA sequence: TGCAGCGTTGATAAGGGCAAGGGGTACAATGAGCAGTTCTTC. Protein sequence: CSVDKGKGYNEQFF.

The chain recombines TRBV7-3 with TRBJ1-6; 7 bases fit TRBD1. Per germline, CDR1 SGHTA and CDR2 FQGTGA. The CDR3 loop spans 14 amino acids. The J segment lost 9 bases and the V segment lost 3 bases, leaving 5 bases of the junction unmatched. CDR3 DNA: TGTGCCAGCAGCTTCCAGGGGGTAGGTTCACCCCTCCACTTT. Its protein product is CASSFQGVGSPLHF. Complete variable domain (other parts from reference TRBV7-3 and TRBJ1-6): GAGVSQTPSNKVTEKGKYVELRCDPISGHTALYWYRQSLGQGPEFLIYFQGTGAADDSGLPNDRFFAVRPEGSVSTLKIQRTERGDSAVYLCASSFQGVGSPLHFGNGTRLTVT.

V is TRBV6-4 and J is TRBJ2-7, with D tentatively TRBD1 or TRBD2 (6 bases each). Per the germline V gene, CDR1 is MRHNA and CDR2 is SNTAGT. This CDR3 is built from 13 residues. Trimming removed 3 bases from V and 5 bases from J, with 11 bases in between. The CDR3 sequence is CASSEQGGHEQYF. In nucleotides, the CDR3 is TGTGCCAGCAGTGAACAGGGAGGACACGAGCAGTACTTC.

V is TRBV11-1 and J is TRBJ2-5; 10 bases align to TRBD2. V was clipped by 5 bases and J by 1 base; unmatched bases: 4. This CDR3 has 15 residues. Germline CDR1 reads SGHAT; CDR2 reads FQDESV (reference sequence). In DNA form, the CDR3 reads TGTGCCAGCAGCATAAGACTAGCGGGCCAAGAGACCCAGTACTTC. Its protein product is CASSIRLAGQETQYF.

The chain links TRBV5-4 to TRBJ1-1, with D uncertain. V lost 2 bases and J 0 bases, leaving 8 bases between the germline ends. CDR3 length: 14 amino acids. CDR1 and CDR2 from the germline V gene are SGHNT and YYREEE (reference sequence). DNA for the CDR3: TGTGCCAGCAGCTTAAAGACGATGAACACTGAAGCTTTCTTT. Translating it yields CASSLKTMNTEAFF.

The DNA for the CDR3 is TGTGCCAGCAGTGAACGGCCAGGGTGGGACGAGCAGTACTTC. It specifies CASSERPGWDEQYF. This rearrangement joins TRBV6-1 to TRBJ2-7, with D perhaps TRBD1 (5 bases). The V end was cut by 2 bases, the J end by 5 bases, with 13 bases between. Germline CDR1 and CDR2: MNHNS and SASEGT. The CDR3 extends over 14 amino acids.

This sequence joins TRBV29-1 and TRBJ2-2; TRBD1 or TRBD2 may be the D gene (5 bases each). The CDR3 has 13 residues. Germline V gene lookup returns CDR1 SQVTM and CDR2 ANQGSEA. Trimming shortened V by 5 bases and J by 1 base, and 8 bases separated the two germline ends. CDR3 loop: CSVLGENTGELFF. The CDR3, as DNA: TGCAGCGTTCTGGGGGAGAACACCGGGGAGCTGTTTTTT.

The chain couples TRBV7-8 to TRBJ2-7; a possible D gene is TRBD2 (6 bases). CDR1 and CDR2 from the germline V gene are SGHVS and FQNEAQ. Trimming cost V 1 base and J 5 bases, with 18 bases left between them. The CDR3 consists of 16 residues. The DNA of the CDR3 is TGTGCCAGCAGCTTAGTAAAGGCAGGGACTCCCCACGAGCAGTACTTC. This encodes CASSLVKAGTPHEQYF. Full variable domain (remainder filled in from reference TRBV7-8 and TRBJ2-7): GAGVSQSPRYKVAKRGQDVALRCDPISGHVSLFWYQQALGQGPEFLTYFQNEAQLDKSGLPSDRFFAERPEGSVSTLKIQRTQQEDSAVYLCASSLVKAGTPHEQYFGPGTRLTVT.

This sequence joins TRBV20-1 and TRBJ2-2; tentatively, D is TRBD1 or TRBD2 (6 bases each). This CDR3 spans 11 amino acids. V shed 5 bases and J shed 6 bases, with 7 bases lying between them. Germline assignment: CDR1 DFQATT and CDR2 SNEGSKA (reference sequence). For the CDR3, the DNA is TGCAGTGCTCGGGGGCCCGGGGAGCTGTTTTTT. Amino acids: CSARGPGELFF.

The J gene is TRBJ2-7, the V gene TRBV5-1, with 11 bases identical to TRBD1. Trimming removed 8 bases from V and 9 bases from J; junction bases left unmatched: 13. Germline V lookup: CDR1 SGHRS, CDR2 YFSETQ. CDR3 size: 14 residues. The CDR3 DNA follows: TGCGCCAGTACGCTGGACAGGGGGCTTGTTGGGCAGTACTTC. This encodes CASTLDRGLVGQYF.

The V gene is TRBV5-1, the J gene TRBJ1-4, with 7 bases matching TRBD1. From germline, CDR1 is SGHRS and CDR2 YFSETQ. Germline trimming cut 4 bases from V and 8 bases from J; bases unmatched to any gene: 11. The CDR3 loop spans 15 amino acids. In DNA, the CDR3 is TGCGCCAGCAGCGGGACCGGGACAGAAATGGAAAAACTGTTTTTT. This encodes CASSGTGTEMEKLFF.

This chain connects TRBV6-4 to TRBJ2-1; tentatively, D is TRBD2 (6 bases). Trimming stripped 4 bases from V and 13 bases from J, with 17 bases between. The CDR3 has 13 amino acids. Germline V gene data show CDR1 as MRHNA and CDR2 as SNTAGT. The CDR3, as DNA: TGTGCCAGCAGTGGAGAAAATGGGGGGTTACAGTTCTTC. Its translation: CASSGENGGLQFF.

The V gene is TRBV2, the J gene TRBJ2-1; TRBD2 matches 8 bases. Germline CDR1 and CDR2: SNHLY and FYNNEI. The CDR3 spans 15 residues. Trimming at V came to 10 bases and at J to 6 bases, leaving 14 bases not matched to a gene. CDR3 residues: CAIGLAPLGGNEQFF. The CDR3 nucleotides are TGTGCCATCGGACTAGCCCCACTCGGTGGCAATGAGCAGTTCTTC.